Detailed here is one TCR beta chain. Its antigen is not identified. cDNA libraries for TCR beta contained unique molecular identifiers. From the PCR reads, TCRdb called clonotypes with MiXCR, one entry per CDR3 protein. The data show 700,000 to 800,000 distinct CDR3 sequences, 25% to 30% seen once. The sample belongs to a study of post-analysis software for immune sequencing data. Overall study context: Courses of disease covered relapsing-remitting, secondary progressive and progressive-relapsing multiple sclerosis. General study points: Patients had higher frequencies than controls of roughly 5 TRBV segments, including TRBV5-6, TRBV5-1 and TRBV20-1. Co-batched samples clustered tightly together by F measure.

The V gene's germline CDR1 is DFQATT and CDR2 SNEGSKA (reference sequence). The CDR3 runs to 13 residues. Material: blood. This chain links TRBV20-1 with TRBJ2-5, with a weak D call TRBD2 (5 bases). The J call could be wrong; TRBJ2-7 is a better fit for the DNA end. The receptor comes from a girl aged 5 to 17 with multiple sclerosis. CDR3 in DNA: TGCAGTGCCCCAGCGGAACCCTACTACGAGCAGTACTTC. As protein: CSAPAEPYYEQYF.